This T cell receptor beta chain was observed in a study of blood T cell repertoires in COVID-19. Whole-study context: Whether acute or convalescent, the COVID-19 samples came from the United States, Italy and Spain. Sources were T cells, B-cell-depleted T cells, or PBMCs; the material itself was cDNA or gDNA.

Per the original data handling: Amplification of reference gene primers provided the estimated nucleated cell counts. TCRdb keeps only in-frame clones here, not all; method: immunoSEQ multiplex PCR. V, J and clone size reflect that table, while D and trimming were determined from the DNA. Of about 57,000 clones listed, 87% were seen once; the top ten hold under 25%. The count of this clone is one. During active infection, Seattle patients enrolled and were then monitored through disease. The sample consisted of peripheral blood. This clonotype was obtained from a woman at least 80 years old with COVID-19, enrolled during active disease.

In DNA, the CDR3 is TGTGCCAGCTCACCACCCGCGGGGGCGCACACTGAAGCTTTCTTT. Its protein product is CASSPPAGAHTEAFF. The chain joins TRBV18 to TRBJ1-1, with D possibly TRBD1 on 6 matching bases. CDR1 KGHSH and CDR2 LQKENI come from the germline V gene. Deletions cut 0 bases from V and 3 bases from J, with 11 bases between. The CDR3 runs to 15 residues.